This T cell receptor (beta chain) is from a study of shared clonotypes between healthy human individuals. Study background: There were three CD4 naive, three CD4 memory, two CD8 naive and one CD8 memory plates per donor.

Findings of the study overall: It was observed that roughly 5.1% of naive CD4 clonotypes were shared across a handful of donors.

Sequencing was performed with immunoSEQ multiplex PCR; in TCRdb, only in-frame clones are kept and a portion is missing. Counted here are 2,100,000 or so clones, under 97% occurring once; the ten biggest clones make up roughly 0.13%. About this clone: Its matching antigen is unknown.

Trimming shortened V by 4 bases and J by 4 bases, and 10 bases separated the two germline ends. The CDR3 covers 13 residues. CDR1 and CDR2 from the germline V gene are SEHNR and FQNEAQ (reference sequence). This rearrangement joins TRBV7-9 to TRBJ1-2, with D possibly TRBD1 on 6 matching bases. Sequencing was carried out using naive CD4+ T cells sorted from blood. Subset described: CD45RA+ positively selected. The sequence came from a man between 18 and 29 years old in good health. CDR3 sequence: CASSYAGAYGYTF. In nucleotides, the CDR3 is TGTGCCAGCAGCTACGCAGGGGCCTATGGCTACACCTTC.